What follows is one T cell receptor beta chain and its context. Its antigen is not identified. The data were obtained in a study of cytomegalovirus exposure and HLA in healthy donors. Regarding the study as a whole: Cytomegalovirus association was listed for around 170 TCR beta chains. Researchers reportedly found TCR beta sequences accurately predicted most subjects' HLA-A and HLA-B alleles. It was taken for granted in presence/absence analyses that sequencing depth across donors was roughly uniform.

PCR primers comprised 60 Vbeta and 13 Jbeta primers. TCRdb keeps only in-frame clones here, not all; method: immunoSEQ multiplex PCR. The sample includes approximately 84,000 clones, around 75% seen only once; the top ten take approximately 2.3%. The germline V gene has CDR1 LNHNV and CDR2 YYDKDF (reference sequence). CDR3 length equals 14 residues. The V end was cut by 1 base, the J end by 7 bases, with 8 bases between. The chain has TRBV15 and TRBJ1-6, with D tentatively TRBD1 (6 bases). Material for sequencing was PBMCs. The source of this sequence is a man between 40 and 49 years old in good health and CMV-seronegative. DNA for the CDR3: TGTGCCACCAGCAGAGGGGACAAAAATTCACCCCTCCACTTT. Protein product: CATSRGDKNSPLHF.